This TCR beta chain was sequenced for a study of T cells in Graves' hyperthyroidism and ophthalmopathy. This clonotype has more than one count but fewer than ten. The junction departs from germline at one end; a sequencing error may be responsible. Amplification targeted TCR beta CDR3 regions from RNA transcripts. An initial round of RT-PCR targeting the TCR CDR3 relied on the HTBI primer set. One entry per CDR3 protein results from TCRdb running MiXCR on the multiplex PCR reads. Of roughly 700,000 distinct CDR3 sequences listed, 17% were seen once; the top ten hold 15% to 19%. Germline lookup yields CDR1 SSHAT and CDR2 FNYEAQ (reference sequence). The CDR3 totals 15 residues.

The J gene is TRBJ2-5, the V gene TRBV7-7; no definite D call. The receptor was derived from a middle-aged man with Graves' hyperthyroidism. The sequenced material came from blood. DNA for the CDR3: TGTGCTAGCAGCCCTACGGACGGATTCTCAGAGACCCAGTACTTC. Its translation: CASSPTDGFSETQYF.